The 31 T cell receptor beta chains in this list originate from one sample, sequenced in a study of cytomegalovirus exposure and HLA in healthy donors. Primers for the PCR totalled 60 Vbeta and 13 Jbeta. Clones were sequenced by immunoSEQ multiplex PCR, and TCRdb holds only the in-frame ones, with some missing. The sample holds 310,000 or so clones, around 90% seen once. The sample comprised PBMCs. The receptor source for this set is a woman under 30 in good health and CMV-seronegative.

The chain has TRBV5-4 and TRBJ2-1; D gene unclear. This CDR3 contains 16 residues. V dropped 2 bases and J dropped 0 bases, with 12 bases sitting between them. Germline CDR1 SGHNT, CDR2 YYREEE (reference sequence). This CDR3 reads CASSFTRLSSYNEQFF. The CDR3, as DNA: TGTGCCAGCAGCTTTACGCGGCTTAGCTCCTACAATGAGCAGTTCTTC. Combining the CDR3 with reference TRBV5-4 and TRBJ2-1 gives the whole variable domain ETGVTQSPTHLIKTRGQQVTLRCSSQSGHNTVSWYQQALGQGPQFIFQYYREEENGRGNFPPRFSGLQFPNYSSELNVNALELDDSALYLCASSFTRLSSYNEQFFGPGTRLTVL.

This sequence joins TRBV9 and TRBJ2-2; 16 bases fit TRBD2. Losses at the gene ends were 4 bases for V and 9 bases for J; bases not matched to a gene: 6. Germline V gene sequence: CDR1 SGDLS, CDR2 YYNGEE. The CDR3 extends over 16 amino acids. The CDR3 DNA reads TGTGCCAGCAGCCCGGGACTAGCGGGGGGGGTTCGGGAGCTGTTTTTT. Translating gives CASSPGLAGGVRELFF.

The CDR3 DNA reads as TGTGCCAGCAGCCCCGCGAACACCGGGGAGCTGTTTTTT. The encoded protein is CASSPANTGELFF. The rearrangement joins TRBV7-3 to TRBJ2-2; D call uncertain. Trimming removed 5 bases at V and 0 bases at J, with 4 bases between. This CDR3 comprises 13 residues. The germline V gene has CDR1 SGHTA and CDR2 FQGTGA.

The gene calls are TRBV20-1 and TRBJ1-1; no reliable D call. Trimming stripped 7 bases from V and 5 bases from J, with 11 bases between. This CDR3 contains 11 residues. The germline CDR1 and CDR2 sequences are DFQATT and SNEGSKA (reference sequence). CDR3 region: CSGAGGTEAFF. The DNA of the CDR3 is TGCAGTGGGGCGGGAGGTACTGAAGCTTTCTTT.

The V gene is TRBV5-1, the J gene TRBJ2-1, with 11 bases fitting TRBD2. The CDR3 totals 16 residues. Trimming took 4 bases from V and 8 from J; bases not matched to a gene: 11. Germline CDR1 SGHRS, CDR2 YFSETQ. DNA for the CDR3: TGCGCCAGCAGCCGACTCCTTAGCGGGGGGGCGGATGAGCAGTTCTTC. This translates into CASSRLLSGGADEQFF.

The chain recombines TRBV9 with TRBJ2-3; TRBD2 agrees at 8 bases. J lost 4 bases, V lost 4 bases, and 14 bases had no gene match. This CDR3 region has 17 residues. From germline, CDR1 is SGDLS and CDR2 YYNGEE. CDR3 sequence: CASSSYSVGGGSDTQYF. CDR3 nucleotides: TGTGCCAGCAGCTCGTACAGTGTAGGCGGGGGGTCAGATACGCAGTATTTT.

J is TRBJ1-5 and V is TRBV15; 8 bases agree with TRBD1. CDR3 size: 15 residues. Germline V CDR1 and CDR2: LNHNV, YYDKDF (reference sequence). The V and J ends lost 0 bases and 7 bases, in that order; junction bases with no gene match: 5. CDR3 residues: CATSRDRQGFQPQHF. In DNA, the CDR3 is TGTGCCACCAGCAGAGATCGACAGGGGTTCCAGCCCCAGCATTTT.

The chain uses TRBV4-2 and TRBJ2-3, with 7 bases aligning to TRBD2. V shed 1 base, J shed 4 bases, and the junction held 8 bases outside the gene matches. The CDR3 is made up of 16 amino acids. Germline-derived CDR1 and CDR2 are LGHNA and YNFKEQ. This chain's CDR3 is CASSQGSGGGADTQYF. The CDR3 bases are TGTGCCAGCAGCCAAGGATCAGGCGGGGGAGCAGATACGCAGTATTTT.

CDR3: CASSKGGGSSYEQYF. For the CDR3, the DNA is TGTGCCAGCAGCAAAGGAGGTGGGAGCTCCTACGAGCAGTACTTC. The V call is TRBV21-1, the J call TRBJ2-7; the table's D gene call, TRBD2, was not cross checked with the DNA. TRBV21-1 is recorded as a pseudogene. The CDR3 spans 15 residues.

The chain couples TRBV5-8 to TRBJ1-3, with 12 bases fitting TRBD1. V lost 4 bases and J lost 6; bases outside the gene matches: 2. From germline, CDR1 is SGHTS and CDR2 YDEGEE. This CDR3 is 14 amino acids long. The CDR3 bases are TGTGCCAGCAGCGGGACAGGGGGCGAAAACACCATATATTTT. As protein: CASSGTGGENTIYF.

V is TRBV7-2 and J is TRBJ2-1; D is perhaps TRBD1 (5 bases). Germline assignment: CDR1 SGHTA and CDR2 FQGNSA. CDR3 length equals 11 residues. V lost 5 bases, J lost 9 bases, and 8 bases lay in between. The CDR3 DNA reads TGTGCCAGCAGCCAGGGTGGTGAGCAGTTCTTC. Encoded protein: CASSQGGEQFF.

This chain uses TRBV9 with TRBJ2-1; 9 nucleotides line up with TRBD2. The CDR3 totals 17 residues. With V trimmed by 0 bases and J by 8 bases, 12 bases remained unmatched. Germline CDR1 SGDLS, CDR2 YYNGEE. The CDR3 region has the DNA TGTGCCAGCAGCGTAGGGGTGGGGGCGGGGGGGCCCTATGAGCAGTTCTTC. Translating it yields CASSVGVGAGGPYEQFF. Full variable domain (rest looked up from reference TRBV9 and TRBJ2-1): DSGVTQTPKHLITATGQRVTLRCSPRSGDLSVYWYQQSLDQGLQFLIQYYNGEERAKGNILERFSAQQFPDLHSELNLSSLELGDSALYFCASSVGVGAGGPYEQFFGPGTRLTVL.

This chain uses TRBV9 with TRBJ2-5; 8 bases are shared with TRBD1. The end of the DNA is better explained by TRBJ2-7, so the J call may be wrong. The CDR3 is made up of 15 amino acids. Per the germline V gene, CDR1 is SGDLS and CDR2 is YYNGEE. The CDR3 DNA reads TGTGCCAGCAGCGCCTCAGGGGGCGCAGGATACGAGCAGTACTTC. As protein: CASSASGGAGYEQYF.

This chain uses TRBV6-5 with TRBJ1-1; 8 bases align to TRBD1. Unmatched junction bases numbered 11, after V lost 6 bases and J lost 5 bases. The CDR3 spans 15 residues. From germline, CDR1 is MNHEY and CDR2 SVGAGI. The CDR3 nucleotides are TGTGCCAGCAGCGATCCGGGACAGGCGACTACTGAAGCTTTCTTT. It codes for CASSDPGQATTEAFF.

This clone has a handful of counts. At the DNA level, this CDR3 is encoded by other sequences in the same sample as well. The V call is TRBV5-1, the J call TRBJ2-7; perhaps TRBD1 as D (5 bases). Trimming pared 0 bases from V and 2 bases from J, leaving 9 bases between. The CDR3 has 14 amino acids. The germline CDR1 and CDR2 sequences are SGHRS and YFSETQ. The CDR3 DNA reads TGCGCCAGCAGCTTGGGGCAGGGCCCCTACGAGCAGTACTTC. Amino acid sequence: CASSLGQGPYEQYF.

This chain connects TRBV19 to TRBJ1-5; D gene unclear. The CDR3 runs to 15 residues. The ends were cut back, 6 bases at V and 5 bases at J, with 17 bases in the middle. Germline assignment: CDR1 LNHDA and CDR2 SQIVND (reference sequence). CDR3 in amino acids: CASRIGGHRDQPQHF. DNA of the CDR3: TGTGCCAGTAGGATTGGAGGGCACCGGGATCAGCCCCAGCATTTT.

The chain carries TRBV7-9 and TRBJ2-3; D might be TRBD1 (6 bases). The germline V gene encodes CDR1 SEHNR and CDR2 FQNEAQ (reference sequence). The CDR3 has 15 amino acids. Trimming cost V 5 bases and J 3 bases, with 15 bases left between them. CDR3 sequence: CASSPPAGVTDTQYF. In nucleotides, the CDR3 is TGTGCCAGCAGCCCCCCGGCAGGGGTTACAGATACGCAGTATTTT.

The rearrangement links TRBV7-6 to TRBJ2-5; the match to TRBD1 covers 12 bases. The assigned J gene may be wrong: the sequence end matches TRBJ2-7 better. The germline V gene encodes CDR1 SGHVS and CDR2 FNYEAQ. CDR3 length equals 14 residues. The CDR3 loop is CASSPRDRGHEQYF. The CDR3 DNA reads TGTGCCAGCAGCCCCCGGGACAGGGGGCACGAGCAGTACTTC.

CDR3 residues: CASSEQRTSGNTIYF. The CDR3 nucleotides read TGTGCCAGCAGTGAACAGCGGACCTCTGGAAACACCATATATTTT. V and J are TRBV2 and TRBJ1-3; unclear D gene. The CDR3 spans 15 residues. Germline V gene lookup returns CDR1 SNHLY and CDR2 FYNNEI. Trimming removed 2 bases at V and 0 bases at J, with 8 bases between.

The chain is built from TRBV18 and TRBJ2-5, with 8 bases fitting TRBD1. With 1 base clipped from V and 2 bases from J, the junction kept 6 bases outside the gene matches. The CDR3 contains 16 residues. Looked up from germline, CDR1 is KGHSH and CDR2 is LQKENI. In DNA form, the CDR3 reads TGTGCCAGCTCACCACAAGCCGGGACAGGACAAGAGACCCAGTACTTC. Its translation: CASSPQAGTGQETQYF.

The gene calls are TRBV7-8 and TRBJ1-2; D is uncertain. Germline V gene lookup returns CDR1 SGHVS and CDR2 FQNEAQ. The CDR3 spans 15 residues. Trimming pared 2 bases from V and 2 bases from J, leaving 12 bases between. The CDR3 is CASSLSTLLNYGYTF. The CDR3, as DNA: TGTGCCAGCAGCTTATCAACGCTACTAAACTATGGCTACACCTTC.

The rearrangement links TRBV6-5 to TRBJ2-3; 9 nucleotides line up with TRBD1. There are 16 residues in the CDR3. The V and J ends lost 3 bases and 5 bases, in that order; junction bases with no gene match: 9. CDR1 MNHEY and CDR2 SVGAGI come from the germline V gene. This CDR3 reads CASSYIGTGTKDTQYF. Written as DNA, the CDR3 is TGTGCCAGCAGTTATATCGGGACAGGGACGAAAGATACGCAGTATTTT.

The rearrangement links TRBV27 to TRBJ1-2; D is perhaps TRBD1 (5 bases). V lost 0 bases, J lost 8 bases, and 10 bases lay in between. Germline V lookup: CDR1 MNHEY, CDR2 SMNVEV (reference sequence). The CDR3 runs 13 residues. The CDR3 sequence is CASSLSGGDGYTF. The CDR3 nucleotides read TGTGCCAGCAGTTTATCAGGAGGGGACGGCTACACCTTC.

This clone turned up a few times. The chain couples TRBV5-4 to TRBJ1-2, with D possibly matching TRBD1 (5 bases). Trimming took 4 bases from V and 5 from J, leaving 18 bases between them. The germline gives CDR1 SGHNT, CDR2 YYREEE (reference sequence). This CDR3 has 15 amino acids. The CDR3 sequence is CASSGATDAIYGYTF. As DNA, the CDR3 is TGTGCCAGCAGCGGGGCGACCGACGCTATATATGGCTACACCTTC.

The V gene is TRBV7-8, the J gene TRBJ2-1; 9 bases are shared with TRBD2. This CDR3 is built from 17 residues. The J segment lost 5 bases and the V segment lost 0 bases, leaving 8 bases of the junction unmatched. The germline CDR1 and CDR2 sequences are SGHVS and FQNEAQ. CDR3 sequence (DNA): TGTGCCAGCAGCTTAGCCCCCGGGACTAGCCCTAACAATGAGCAGTTCTTC. Its translation: CASSLAPGTSPNNEQFF.

J is TRBJ1-2 and V is TRBV15; D not resolved. The germline V gene encodes CDR1 LNHNV and CDR2 YYDKDF (reference sequence). The CDR3 has 16 residues. V lost 1 base and J lost 4, with 16 bases in between. Here the CDR3 DNA reads TGTGCCACCAGCAGAGCAACGAGGTCTCCCATCTATGGCTACACCTTC. This encodes CATSRATRSPIYGYTF.

The gene calls are TRBV7-3 and TRBJ2-2; 8 bases fit TRBD2. Germline V gene sequence: CDR1 SGHTA, CDR2 FQGTGA. CDR3 length: 15 residues. In DNA, the CDR3 is TGTGCTTACAGTGTGAGCGGGGGCTACACCGGGGAGCTGTTTTTT. Protein product: CAYSVSGGYTGELFF.

The chain couples TRBV11-2 to TRBJ2-1; 8 bases are a match to TRBD2. CDR1 and CDR2 (germline): SGHAT, FQNNGV. The CDR3 is made up of 15 amino acids. Germline trimming cut 5 bases from V and 10 bases from J; bases unmatched to any gene: 13. In DNA, the CDR3 is TGTGCCAGCAGCACAAGCGGGGGTTCGACTAACGAGCAGTTCTTC. Its translation: CASSTSGGSTNEQFF. Filled out from reference TRBV11-2 and TRBJ2-1, the complete variable domain reads EAGVAQSPRYKIIEKRQSVAFWCNPISGHATLYWYQQILGQGPKLLIQFQNNGVVDDSQLPKDRFSAERLKGVDSTLKIQPAKLEDSAVYLCASSTSGGSTNEQFFGPGTRLTVL.

V and J are TRBV28 and TRBJ1-5, with TRBD1 identical over 8 bases. The CDR3 runs to 12 residues. CDR1 is MDHEN, CDR2 SYDVKM, per germline. Trimming took 5 bases from V and 7 from J; bases not matched to a gene: 1. The CDR3 DNA reads as TGTGCCAGCAGTCCAGGGGGCCAGCCCCAGCATTTT. Residues: CASSPGGQPQHF.

This chain uses TRBV6-1 with TRBJ2-1; D possibly corresponds to TRBD1 (7 bases). The CDR3 length is 14 residues. With 4 bases removed from V and 10 bases from J, the gap between germline ends came to 17 bases. Germline V gene lookup returns CDR1 MNHNS and CDR2 SASEGT. The CDR3 sequence is CASSGQGGAGEQFF. The CDR3 DNA sequence: TGTGCCAGCAGTGGACAGGGAGGAGCAGGGGAGCAGTTCTTC.

The chain links TRBV27 to TRBJ2-7; 11 positions agree with TRBD1. V dropped 3 bases and J dropped 3; count of bases not matched to a gene: 1. The CDR3 loop spans 14 amino acids. Per the germline V gene, CDR1 is MNHEY and CDR2 is SMNVEV (reference sequence). The CDR3 DNA reads TGTGCCAGCAGTTTGGGACAGGGGGACTACGAGCAGTACTTC. Translation gives CASSLGQGDYEQYF.